A selection of T cell receptor beta chains follows, all from one sample in a study of radiation and T cells in renal cell carcinoma. Sequencing used immunoSEQ multiplex PCR; TCRdb keeps in-frame clones, though not all of them. The sample has around 20,000 clones, about 51% seen once. The sample was tumor tissue, taken from a patient whose treatment included radiotherapy and nephrectomy. Every receptor here comes from a woman in her fifties or sixties with renal cell carcinoma. The conserved cysteine and the conserved F or W are not part of the CDR3 here.

cdr3_length v_call cdr3_aa
13 TRBV14 ASSQGVSPGYGYT
9 TRBV20-1 SARIQETQY
14 TRBV9 ASSVAGGGAYNEQF
13 TRBV4-3 ASSRNEGALYEQY
13 TRBV4-3 ASSFPGANVYEQY
12 TRBV2 ASSVSGGNTEAF
13 TRBV5-1 ASSSGLADGNEQF
10 TRBV6-1 ASTGQGTEAF
13 TRBV7-2 ASSLDGGPSSIQY
10 TRBV7-2 ATGQTNTEAF
15 TRBV9 ASSVGERGPFQETQY
10 TRBV2 ASSGNSLKAF
11 TRBV10-3 AISAPSGYEQY
14 TRBV9 ASSVGWAISNEKLF
12 TRBV18 ASSTGRGNTEAF
14 TRBV5-4 ASSLQLAGARDTQY
13 TRBV4-1 ASSQEGSLKHEQF
12 TRBV7-8 ASSKDGYNSPLH
15 TRBV5-4 ASSSLAGGSSTDTQY
12 TRBV2 ASSLDNTPYEQY
13 TRBV9 ASSVDQGTLDGYT
17 TRBV4-1 ASSQGETVRGQGIYEQY
11 TRBV30 AWSVDIIEPQH
10 TRBV27 ASGLDSRPLH
14 TRBV4-3 ASSQDMIGPNQPQH
13 TRBV7-9 ASSFRDNGTGELF
9 TRBV30 AWDRTDTQY
13 TRBV7-9 ASSPGTQRYYGYT
11 TRBV5-6 ASSSPTGRLLH
15 TRBV5-6 ASSRPRTGAPNTEAF
15 TRBV27 ASSPGTGGGRYYGYT
10 TRBV29-1 SVGTGSYEQY
13 TRBV4-3 ASSLTSGGGTEAF
9 TRBV6-5 ASRMGGGYT
13 TRBV7-8 ASSPLPWEVDTQY
11 TRBV7-9 ASSWTGNYGYT
11 TRBV5-8 ASSFGQADEQF
12 TRBV19 ASSNRSSAYEQY
12 TRBV4-3 ASSQDRVGTEAF
14 TRBV6-5 ASSSPQGGIHNEQF
12 TRBV19 ASSIGLGSFGYT
13 TRBV10-1 ASSGPGKTNEKLF
9 TRBV30 AWSTQGEAF
11 TRBV30 AWEQGVGNTIY
9 TRBV25-1 ASSVGHGYT
12 TRBV15 ATRVSTGPYEQY
12 TRBV4-2 ASSPDRGLEKLF
12 TRBV21-1 ASRFPLSNEKLF
11 TRBV25-1 ASSLQGINEQF
11 TRBV6-5 ASSLGENTEAF
12 TRBV2 ASTTGTGYLEAF
14 TRBV19 AGPVLPLPCLSPLH
11 TRBV19 ASTPVGNYGYT
12 TRBV5-4 ASSLDPAAPGYT
14 TRBV7-3 ASSADSFATNEKLF
12 TRBV7-9 ASSPTGANYGYT
11 TRBV2 ASRGFYTDTQY
12 TRBV30 AWRAGTGGQPQH
13 TRBV4-3 ASSLTGLENSPLH
12 TRBV4-3 ASSQDRVEVPQH